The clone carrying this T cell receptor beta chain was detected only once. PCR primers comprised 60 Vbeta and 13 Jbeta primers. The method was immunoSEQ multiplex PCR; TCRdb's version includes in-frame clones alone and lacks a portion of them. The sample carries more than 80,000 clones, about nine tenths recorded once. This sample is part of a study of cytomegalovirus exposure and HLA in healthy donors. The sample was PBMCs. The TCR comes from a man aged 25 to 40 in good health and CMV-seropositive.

The CDR3 loop reads CACGDRYNEQFF. CDR3 bases: TGTGCCTGCGGGGACAGATACAATGAGCAGTTCTTC. The chain joins TRBV28 to TRBJ2-1; the D gene is possibly TRBD1 (7 bases). This CDR3 comprises 12 residues. The V end was cut by 11 bases, the J end by 4 bases, with 12 bases between. Germline V gene lookup returns CDR1 MDHEN and CDR2 SYDVKM.